Sequencing of this T cell receptor (beta chain) was carried out in a study of beta chain features in type 1 diabetes. Whole-study context: Cell yields, gender and age were similar in healthy donors and patients. Study-wide results and caveats: A moderate, significant TCRB CDR3 shortening appeared in type 1 diabetes across four CD4+ subsets. Whether TCRB rearrangement is influenced by HLA type went unresolved here. More deletions and fewer insertions at VDJ junctions were found in patients with type 1 diabetes. Researchers cautioned that cDNA sequencing could over-represent cells with high TCR expression.

TCRB transcripts that were expressed got sequenced, as all of the isolated RNA had been reverse transcribed. Profiling relied on immunoSEQ multiplex PCR, and the TCRdb table lists in-frame clones only, not all of them. The sample includes 150,000 to 190,000 clones, 10% of them seen just once. A remark on this clone: Its target is unknown.

Germline CDR1 is KGHSH and CDR2 is LQKENI. The length of the CDR3 is 17 residues. V was cut by 1 base and J by 5 bases, with 18 bases left in between. This receptor was identified in a man aged 25-40 years with type 1 diabetes. The chain recombines TRBV18 with TRBJ2-1; a possible D gene is TRBD1 (5 bases). The sequenced sample consisted of central memory CD4+ T cells from blood. In nucleotides, the CDR3 is TGTGCCAGCTCACCACGTATAGGGGTAGGAGTGGACAATGAGCAGTTCTTC. Its translation: CASSPRIGVGVDNEQFF.